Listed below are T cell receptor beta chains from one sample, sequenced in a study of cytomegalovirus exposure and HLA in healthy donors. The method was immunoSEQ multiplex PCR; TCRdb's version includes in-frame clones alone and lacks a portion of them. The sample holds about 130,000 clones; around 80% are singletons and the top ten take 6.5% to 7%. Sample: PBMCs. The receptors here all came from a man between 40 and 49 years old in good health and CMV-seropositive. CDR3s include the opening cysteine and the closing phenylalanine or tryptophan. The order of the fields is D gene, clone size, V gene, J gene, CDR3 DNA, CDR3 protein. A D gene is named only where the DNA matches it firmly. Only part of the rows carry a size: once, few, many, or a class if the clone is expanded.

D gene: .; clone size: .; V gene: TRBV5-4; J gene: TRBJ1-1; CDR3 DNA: TGTGCCAGTGAGACAGACACTGAAGCTTTCTTT; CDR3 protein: CASETDTEAFF
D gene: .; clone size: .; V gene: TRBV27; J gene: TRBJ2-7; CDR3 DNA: TGTGCCAGCCGGGGACACGCCTCCTACGAGCAGTACTTC; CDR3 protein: CASRGHASYEQYF
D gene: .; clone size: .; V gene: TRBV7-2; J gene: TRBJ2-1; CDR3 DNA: TGTGCCAGCAGCTTTGACTCCCGCAATGAGCAGTTCTTC; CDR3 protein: CASSFDSRNEQFF
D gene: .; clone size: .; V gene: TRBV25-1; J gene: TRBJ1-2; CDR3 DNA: TGTGCCAGCAGTGAACCCTACTATGGCTACACCTTC; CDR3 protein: CASSEPYYGYTF
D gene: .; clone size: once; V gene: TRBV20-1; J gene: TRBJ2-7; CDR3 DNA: TGCAGTGCTGGGGGAGGCTACGAGCAGTACTTC; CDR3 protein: CSAGGGYEQYF
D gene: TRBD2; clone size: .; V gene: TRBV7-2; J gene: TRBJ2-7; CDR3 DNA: TGTGCCAGCAGCTTAGCTCGCGGGTTAGCGGGAGGCTACGAGCAGTACTTC; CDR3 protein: CASSLARGLAGGYEQYF
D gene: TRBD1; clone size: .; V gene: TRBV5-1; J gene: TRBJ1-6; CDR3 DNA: TGCGCCAGCAGCTTGGAACGGACAGGGGGCAATTCACCCCTCCACTTT; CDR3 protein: CASSLERTGGNSPLHF
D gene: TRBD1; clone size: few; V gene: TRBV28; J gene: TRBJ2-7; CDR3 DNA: TGTGCCAGCAGTTTACCGGGACAGGGCGCCTACGAGCAGTACTTC; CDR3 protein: CASSLPGQGAYEQYF
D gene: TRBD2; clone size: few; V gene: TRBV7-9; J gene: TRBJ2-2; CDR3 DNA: TGTTCCAGCAGATCGAGGACTAGCGAATACACCGGGGAGCTGTTTTTT; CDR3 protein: CSSRSRTSEYTGELFF
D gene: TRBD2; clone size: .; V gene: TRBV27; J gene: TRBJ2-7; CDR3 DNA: TGTGCCAGCAGTTTATTTGGACGAGGGGCGGGAGGTTCCTACGAGCAGTACTTC; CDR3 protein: CASSLFGRGAGGSYEQYF
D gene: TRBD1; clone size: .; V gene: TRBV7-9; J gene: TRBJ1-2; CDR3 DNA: TGTTCCAGCAGCTGGGGACAGGGGAGCTCCGCCCGCTACACCTTC; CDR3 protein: CSSSWGQGSSARYTF
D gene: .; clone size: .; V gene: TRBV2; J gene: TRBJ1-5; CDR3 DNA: TGTGCCAGCACTGGACTGCTCCATCAGCCCCAGCATTTT; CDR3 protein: CASTGLLHQPQHF
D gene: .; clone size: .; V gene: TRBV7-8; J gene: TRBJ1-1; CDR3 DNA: TGTGCCAGCAGCTTAGCGCTCGGAGTCACTGAAGCTTTCTTT; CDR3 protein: CASSLALGVTEAFF
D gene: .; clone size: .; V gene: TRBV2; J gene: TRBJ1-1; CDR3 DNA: TGTGCCAGCAGTTGGGAGCCGAACACTGAAGCTTTCTTT; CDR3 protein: CASSWEPNTEAFF
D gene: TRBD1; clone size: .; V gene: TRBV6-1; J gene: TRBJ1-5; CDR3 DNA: TGTGCCAGCAGTGAACAGGGACAGGACAATCAGCCCCAGCATTTT; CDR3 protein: CASSEQGQDNQPQHF
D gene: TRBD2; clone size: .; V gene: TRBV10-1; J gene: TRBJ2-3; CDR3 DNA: TGCGCCAGCAGTGAGGCAGCGGGAGATACAGATACGCAGTATTTT; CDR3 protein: CASSEAAGDTDTQYF
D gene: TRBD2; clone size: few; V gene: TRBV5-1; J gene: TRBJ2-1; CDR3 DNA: TGCGCCAGCAGCCCCGGGACTAGCGGGATTGGTGGGTTCTTC; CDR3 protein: CASSPGTSGIGGFF
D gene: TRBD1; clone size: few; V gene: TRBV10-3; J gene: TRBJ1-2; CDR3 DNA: TGTGCCATCAGTGCTGGAACAGGGGGCGTCCCGAACTATGGCTACACCTTC; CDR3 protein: CAISAGTGGVPNYGYTF
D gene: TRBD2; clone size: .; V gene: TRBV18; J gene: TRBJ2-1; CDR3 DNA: TGTGCCAGCTCACCTGGACTAGCCGTAATAGTGGCGCAGTTCTTC; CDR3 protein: CASSPGLAVIVAQFF
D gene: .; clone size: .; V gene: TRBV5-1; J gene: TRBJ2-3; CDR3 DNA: TGCGCCAGCAGCTTGGGCGCGGAAGATACGCAGTATTTT; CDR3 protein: CASSLGAEDTQYF
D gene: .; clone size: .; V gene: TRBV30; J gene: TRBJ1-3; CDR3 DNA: TGTGCCTGGAGCGAGATCGGGGTCTCTGGAAACACCATATATTTT; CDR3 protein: CAWSEIGVSGNTIYF
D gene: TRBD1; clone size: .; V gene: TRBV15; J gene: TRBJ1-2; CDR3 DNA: TGTGCCACTACCCTCAGTGGACAGGTATATGGCTACACCTTC; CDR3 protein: CATTLSGQVYGYTF
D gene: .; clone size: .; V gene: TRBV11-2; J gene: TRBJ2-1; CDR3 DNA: TGTGCCAGCAGCATTAAACAGGGCTCCTACAATGAGCAGTTCTTC; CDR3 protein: CASSIKQGSYNEQFF
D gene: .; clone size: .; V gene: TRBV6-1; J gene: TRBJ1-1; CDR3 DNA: TGTGCCAGCAGTCGGGACACTGAAGCTTTCTTT; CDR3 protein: CASSRDTEAFF
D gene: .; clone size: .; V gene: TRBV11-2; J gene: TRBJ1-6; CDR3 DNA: TGTGCCAGCAGCTTTTCCGGGGATAATTCACCCCTCCACTTT; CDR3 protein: CASSFSGDNSPLHF
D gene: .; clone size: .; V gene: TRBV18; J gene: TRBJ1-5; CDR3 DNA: TGTGCCAGCTCACCCCAGGGAAATGGAAATCAGCCCCAGCATTTT; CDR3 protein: CASSPQGNGNQPQHF
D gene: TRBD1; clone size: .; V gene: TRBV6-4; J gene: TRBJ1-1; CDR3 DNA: TGTGCCAGCAGGAAGTGGACAGGGAACACTGAAGCTTTCTTT; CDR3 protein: CASRKWTGNTEAFF
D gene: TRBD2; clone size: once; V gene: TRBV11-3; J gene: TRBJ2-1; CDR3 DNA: TGTGCCAGCAGCTTAGGGCCCGGGGGAGCGGGAGGATTCTACAATGAGCAGTTCTTC; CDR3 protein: CASSLGPGGAGGFYNEQFF
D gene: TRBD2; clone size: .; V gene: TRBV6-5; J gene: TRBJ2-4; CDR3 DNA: TGTGCCAGCAGTACCGGGACTAGCGGGATTAACATTCAGTACTTC; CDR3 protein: CASSTGTSGINIQYF
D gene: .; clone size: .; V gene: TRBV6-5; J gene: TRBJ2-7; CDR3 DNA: TGTGCCAGCAGCCCTCCCGGAGGGCCCGAGCAGTACTTC; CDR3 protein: CASSPPGGPEQYF
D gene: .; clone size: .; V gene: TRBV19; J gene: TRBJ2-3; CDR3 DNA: TGTGCCAGTAGTACCCCCGAGGCCTCGCGGCCAGATACGCAGTATTTT; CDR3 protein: CASSTPEASRPDTQYF
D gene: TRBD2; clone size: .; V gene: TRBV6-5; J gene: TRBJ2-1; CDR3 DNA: TGTGCCAGCAGTTACTCGTCTAGCGGGTTGGGGGGTGAGCAGTTCTTC; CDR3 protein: CASSYSSSGLGGEQFF
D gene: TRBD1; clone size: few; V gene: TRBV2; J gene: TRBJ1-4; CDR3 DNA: TGTGCCAGCAGTTCCGGGACAGGATTCCCAACTAATGAAAAACTGTTTTTT; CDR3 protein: CASSSGTGFPTNEKLFF
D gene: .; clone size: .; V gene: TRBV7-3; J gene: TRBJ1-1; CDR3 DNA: TGTGCCAGCAGCCCCGGACACAGGGAGTTGGCTTTCTTT; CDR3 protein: CASSPGHRELAFF
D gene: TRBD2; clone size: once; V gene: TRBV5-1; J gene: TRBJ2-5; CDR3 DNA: TGCGCCAGCAGCTTGGACCTTTTAGCGGGGGGAGAGACCCAGTACTTC; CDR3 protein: CASSLDLLAGGETQYF
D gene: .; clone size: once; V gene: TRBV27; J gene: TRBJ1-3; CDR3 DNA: TGTGCCAGCAGAGGACAGCCCTACTCTGGAAACACCATATATTTT; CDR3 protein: CASRGQPYSGNTIYF
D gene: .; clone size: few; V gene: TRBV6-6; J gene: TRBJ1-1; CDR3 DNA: TGTGCCAGCAGTTTCGCCGGGAGGAACACTGAAGCTTTCTTT; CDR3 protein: CASSFAGRNTEAFF
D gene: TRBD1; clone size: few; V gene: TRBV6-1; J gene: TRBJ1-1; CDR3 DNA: TGTGCCAGCACCTTAGGACAGGGGAACACTGAAGCTTTCTTT; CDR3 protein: CASTLGQGNTEAFF
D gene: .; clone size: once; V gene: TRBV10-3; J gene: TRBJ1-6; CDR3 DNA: TGTGCCATCAGTGAGTCATCAGAAAATTCACCCCTCCACTTT; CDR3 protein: CAISESSENSPLHF
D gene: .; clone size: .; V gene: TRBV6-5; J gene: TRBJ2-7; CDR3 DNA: TGTGCCAGCAGTTACGCGGGACCGAGCAACGAGCAGTACTTC; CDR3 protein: CASSYAGPSNEQYF
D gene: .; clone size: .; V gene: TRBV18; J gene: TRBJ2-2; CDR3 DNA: TGTGCCAGCTCACCCTTACAGGCCACCGGGGAGCTGTTTTTT; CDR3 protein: CASSPLQATGELFF
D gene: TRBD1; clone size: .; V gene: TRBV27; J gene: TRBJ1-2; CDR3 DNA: TGTGCCAGCAGTTTAAGGGACAGGGATGGCTACACCTTC; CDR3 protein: CASSLRDRDGYTF